These T cell receptor beta chains were read from a single sample in a study of blood T cell repertoires in COVID-19. Assay: immunoSEQ multiplex PCR; the TCRdb copy retains only in-frame clones and omits some. The table records some 130,000 clones, over 60% of them present only once. Material for sequencing was peripheral blood. The receptors were gathered from a woman in her seventies with acute or convalescent COVID-19. CDR3s include the opening cysteine and the closing phenylalanine or tryptophan. Fields, in order: V gene, clone size, D gene, J gene, CDR3 protein, CDR3 DNA. D genes are given only for firm matches. Clone size is stated in some rows and not others, as once, few, many or a class when expanded.

TRBV5-1	.	.	TRBJ2-5	CASSPTATGETQYF	TGCGCCAGCAGCCCCACCGCGACTGGTGAGACCCAGTACTTC
TRBV28	.	.	TRBJ2-1	CASSLFYEQFF	TGTGCCAGCAGTTTGTTCTATGAGCAGTTCTTC
TRBV25-1	.	.	TRBJ1-1	CASVGAVNTEAFF	TGTGCCAGCGTGGGGGCGGTGAACACTGAAGCTTTCTTT
TRBV7-6	few	.	TRBJ2-7	CASSPRGGYEQYF	TGTGCCAGCAGCCCCCGGGGAGGATACGAGCAGTACTTC
TRBV14	.	.	TRBJ2-7	CASSPQEGISYEQYF	TGTGCCAGCAGCCCCCAGGAGGGGATCTCCTACGAGCAGTACTTC
TRBV30	.	.	TRBJ1-3	CAWRGSAPRQGKAGNTIYF	TGTGCCTGGAGGGGGTCCGCCCCCCGGCAGGGTAAGGCTGGAAACACCATATATTTT
TRBV28	few	TRBD2	TRBJ2-7	CASSSTSGISYEQYF	TGTGCCAGCAGCTCAACTAGCGGGATATCCTACGAGCAGTACTTC
TRBV19	few	TRBD1	TRBJ1-5	CASSLTGAPGQPQHF	TGTGCCAGTAGTCTCACAGGGGCCCCTGGGCAGCCCCAGCATTTT
TRBV30	.	.	TRBJ1-2	CAFDSFQGGYTF	TGTGCCTTTGACAGTTTCCAAGGTGGCTACACCTTC
TRBV12-3/TRBV12-4	few	.	TRBJ2-1	CASSSGHEQFF	TGTGCCAGCAGTTCAGGGCATGAGCAGTTCTTC
TRBV29-1	.	.	TRBJ2-3	CSVEDVRGSTDTQYF	TGCAGCGTTGAAGATGTTAGGGGATCCACAGATACGCAGTATTTT
TRBV7-9	.	.	TRBJ1-1	CASSTAGGRAEAFF	TGTGCCAGCAGCACAGCGGGTGGACGGGCTGAAGCTTTCTTT
TRBV30	.	TRBD2	TRBJ2-7	CAWSEGGGRVYEQYF	TGTGCCTGGAGTGAGGGAGGCGGGAGGGTTTACGAGCAGTACTTC
TRBV5-1	.	.	TRBJ1-1	CASSGREGNTEAFF	TGCGCCAGCAGCGGCAGGGAAGGGAACACTGAAGCTTTCTTT
TRBV19	.	.	TRBJ2-3	CASRREGTDTQYF	TGTGCCAGTAGGAGGGAAGGCACAGATACGCAGTATTTT